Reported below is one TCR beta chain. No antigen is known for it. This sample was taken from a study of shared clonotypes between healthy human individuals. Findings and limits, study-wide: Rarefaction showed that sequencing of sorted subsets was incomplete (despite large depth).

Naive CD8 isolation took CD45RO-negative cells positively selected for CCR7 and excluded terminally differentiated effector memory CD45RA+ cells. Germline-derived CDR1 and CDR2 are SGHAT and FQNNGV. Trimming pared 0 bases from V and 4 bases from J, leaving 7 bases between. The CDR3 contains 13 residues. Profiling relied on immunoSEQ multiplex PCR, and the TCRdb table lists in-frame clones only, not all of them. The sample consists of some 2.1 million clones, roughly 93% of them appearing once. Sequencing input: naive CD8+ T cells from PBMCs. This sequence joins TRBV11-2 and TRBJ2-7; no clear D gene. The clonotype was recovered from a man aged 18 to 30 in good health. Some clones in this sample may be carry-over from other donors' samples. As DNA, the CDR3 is TGTGCCAGCAGCTTAGAGGTGGATTACGAGCAGTACTTC. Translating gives CASSLEVDYEQYF.